The source of this T cell receptor beta chain is a study of cytomegalovirus exposure and HLA in healthy donors. 13 Jbeta primers and 60 Vbeta primers were used for the PCR. Profiled with immunoSEQ multiplex PCR; TCRdb holds only in-frame clones, not every one. The data show over 35,000 clones, about 50% seen once. CDR1 is SEHNR, CDR2 FQNEAQ, per germline (reference sequence). The CDR3 covers 16 residues. The J segment lost 5 bases and the V segment lost 5 bases, leaving 10 bases of the junction unmatched. The sequence derives from a human donor in good health. The J gene is TRBJ2-2, the V gene TRBV7-9, with 8 bases identical to TRBD2. Sequenced input: PBMCs. The CDR3 is CASSPGRGGDTGELFF. DNA of the CDR3: TGTGCCAGCAGCCCCGGACGGGGGGGCGATACCGGGGAGCTGTTTTTT.